This T cell receptor (beta chain) was identified during a study of T cell repertoires in cytomegalovirus infection. A note on this clonotype: Its target is unknown.

This CDR3 is built from 13 residues. The V and J ends lost 3 bases and 6 bases respectively, with 12 bases between them. The germline CDR1 and CDR2 sequences are SGHTA and FQGNSA. Study-level findings and limits: Totalled public TCR beta family frequency picked out people who carried CMV plus the relevant HLA.

Using its own MiXCR run on the reads, TCRdb lists one record per CDR3 protein. The sample includes approximately 700,000 distinct CDR3 sequences, 35% of them seen just once. Sequencing was performed on PBMCs. The J gene is TRBJ2-7, the V gene TRBV7-2, with no clear D. The receptor was derived from a human donor in good health (CMV status not recorded). Some clones in this sample may be carry-over from other donors' samples. The CDR3 here is CASSFTRTSEQYF. Here the CDR3 DNA reads TGTGCCAGCAGCTTCACCCGTACCAGCGAGCAGTACTTC.